This T cell receptor (beta chain) was sequenced during a study of early T cells in non-severe SARS-CoV-2 infection. Many counts were recorded for this clonotype. TCRdb processed the 5' RACE reads anew with MiXCR; each CDR3 protein has one entry. This table holds 62,000 or so distinct CDR3 sequences, approximately 9.2% found once. V lost 2 bases, J lost 7 bases, and 9 bases stayed unmatched. CDR3 length: 16 amino acids. The rearrangement links TRBV12-3 or TRBV12-4 to TRBJ2-3, with TRBD2 matching over 10 bases. The sequence came from an adult who was a healthcare worker with PCR-confirmed SARS-CoV-2 infection or an uninfected control (not recorded which). The sample in question was whole blood, obtained at baseline. This chain's CDR3 is CASSLLSSGSGNTQYF. For the CDR3, the DNA is TGTGCCAGCAGTTTACTTTCTAGCGGGAGCGGAAATACGCAGTATTTT.